One sample yielded the 4 T cell receptor beta chains listed below, sequenced in a study of blood T cell repertoires in COVID-19. Data came from immunoSEQ multiplex PCR; TCRdb stores just in-frame clones and leaves some out. The sample has a few hundred thousand clones, 85% to 90% seen once. The sequenced material came from PBMCs or T cells enriched from blood (not recorded which). These receptors all come from a woman aged 45 to 65 who had recovered from COVID-19.

The V and J genes are TRBV5-5 and TRBJ2-4, with 14 positions matching TRBD2. Germline CDR1 and CDR2: SGHKS and YYEKEE (reference sequence). V lost 7 bases to trimming and J lost 0 bases; unmatched junction nucleotides: 9. This CDR3 has 18 amino acids. CDR3 sequence (DNA): TGTGCCAGCCAAGGGACTAGCGGGAGTAGGCTAGCCAAAAACATTCAGTACTTC. Translated: CASQGTSGSRLAKNIQYF.

The CDR3 loop reads CATPNPGTGELFF. The CDR3 DNA reads as TGTGCCACCCCGAATCCGGGCACCGGGGAGCTGTTTTTT. This chain joins TRBV24-1 and TRBJ2-2, with D unclear. This CDR3 comprises 13 residues. Between the trimmed V and J ends, which lost 9 bases and 4 bases, there was a span of 11 bases. CDR1 is KGHDR and CDR2 is SFDVKD in the germline V gene.

The chain couples TRBV30 to TRBJ2-7; perhaps TRBD2 as D (6 bases). The CDR3 spans 12 residues. Germline V gives CDR1 GTSNPN, CDR2 SVGIG (reference sequence). As DNA, the CDR3 is TGTGCTCCCCCAGCGGGCCTTTACGAGCAGTACTTC. Translation: CAPPAGLYEQYF.

This CDR3 reads CASSLIPSSYNEQFF. CDR3 nucleotides: TGTGCCAGCAGCTTAATCCCCAGCTCCTACAATGAGCAGTTCTTC. The chain employs TRBV7-3 and TRBJ2-1; D is unclear. This CDR3 region has 15 residues. Trimming took off 1 base at V and 0 bases at J, with 7 bases between the two ends. Germline V gene data show CDR1 as SGHTA and CDR2 as FQGTGA.